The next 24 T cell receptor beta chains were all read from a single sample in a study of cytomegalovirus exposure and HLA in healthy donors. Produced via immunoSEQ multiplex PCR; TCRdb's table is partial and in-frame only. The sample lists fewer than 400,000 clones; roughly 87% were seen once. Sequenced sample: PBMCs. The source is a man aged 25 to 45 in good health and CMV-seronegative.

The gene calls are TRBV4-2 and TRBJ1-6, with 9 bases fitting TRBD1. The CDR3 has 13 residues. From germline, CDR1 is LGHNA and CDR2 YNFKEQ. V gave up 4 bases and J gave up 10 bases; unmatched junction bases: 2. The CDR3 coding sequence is TGTGCCAGCAGCCCAGGACAGGGGTCACCCCTCCACTTT. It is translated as CASSPGQGSPLHF.

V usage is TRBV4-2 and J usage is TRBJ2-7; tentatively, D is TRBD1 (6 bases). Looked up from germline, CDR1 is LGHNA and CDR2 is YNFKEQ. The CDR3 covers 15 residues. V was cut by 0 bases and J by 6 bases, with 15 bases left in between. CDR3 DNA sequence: TGTGCCAGCAGCCAAGACCCCGTGGGGGCGGTCGAGCAGTACTTC. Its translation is CASSQDPVGAVEQYF.

CDR3 sequence: CSVSSARGGYTF. DNA of the CDR3: TGCAGCGTTTCCTCCGCCCGGGGTGGCTACACCTTC. The V call is TRBV29-1, the J call TRBJ1-2; D is undetermined. This CDR3 comprises 12 residues. V shed 5 bases and J shed 7 bases, with 14 bases lying between them. Germline CDR1 and CDR2: SQVTM and ANQGSEA.

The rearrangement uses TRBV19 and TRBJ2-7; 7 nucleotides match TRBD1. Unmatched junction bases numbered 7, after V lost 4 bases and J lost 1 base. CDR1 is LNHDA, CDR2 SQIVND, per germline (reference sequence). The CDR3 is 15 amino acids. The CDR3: CASSKDRLTSYEQYF. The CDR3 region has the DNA TGTGCCAGTAGTAAGGACAGGTTAACTTCCTACGAGCAGTACTTC.

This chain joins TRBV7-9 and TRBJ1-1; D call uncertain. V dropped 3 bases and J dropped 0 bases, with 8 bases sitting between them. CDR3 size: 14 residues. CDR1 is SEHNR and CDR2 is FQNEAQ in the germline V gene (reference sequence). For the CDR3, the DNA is TGTGCCAGCAGCTTTCCAGAATTGAACACTGAAGCTTTCTTT. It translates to CASSFPELNTEAFF.

CDR3 sequence (DNA): TGTGCCAGCAGTTACTCGGAAGAGCGGGACACCGGGGAGCTGTTTTTT. Its translation is CASSYSEERDTGELFF. This chain joins TRBV6-6 and TRBJ2-2, with D possibly TRBD2 on 6 matching bases. Germline CDR1 is MNHNY and CDR2 is SVGAGI (reference sequence). The germline V and J ends were trimmed by 0 bases and 3 bases, with 11 bases remaining between them. This CDR3 has 16 amino acids.

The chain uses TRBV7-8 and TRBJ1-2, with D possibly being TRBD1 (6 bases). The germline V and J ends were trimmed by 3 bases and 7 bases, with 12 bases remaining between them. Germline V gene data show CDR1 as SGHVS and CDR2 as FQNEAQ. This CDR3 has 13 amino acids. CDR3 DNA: TGTGCCAGCAGCTTTGGGGGCGCGCTTGGCTACACCTTC. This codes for CASSFGGALGYTF. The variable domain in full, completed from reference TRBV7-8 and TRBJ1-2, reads GAGVSQSPRYKVAKRGQDVALRCDPISGHVSLFWYQQALGQGPEFLTYFQNEAQLDKSGLPSDRFFAERPEGSVSTLKIQRTQQEDSAVYLCASSFGGALGYTFGSGTRLTVV.

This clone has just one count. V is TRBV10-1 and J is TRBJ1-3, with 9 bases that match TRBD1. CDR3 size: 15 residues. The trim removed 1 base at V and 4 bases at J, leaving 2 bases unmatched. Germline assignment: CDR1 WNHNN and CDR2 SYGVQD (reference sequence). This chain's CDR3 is CASSEWTGVGNTIYF. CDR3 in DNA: TGCGCCAGCAGTGAGTGGACAGGGGTCGGAAACACCATATATTTT.

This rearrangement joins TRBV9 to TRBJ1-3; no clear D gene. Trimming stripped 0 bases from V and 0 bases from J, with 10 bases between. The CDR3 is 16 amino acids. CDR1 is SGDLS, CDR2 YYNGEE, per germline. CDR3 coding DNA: TGTGCCAGCAGCGTAGGGGAGAGGCTCTCTGGAAACACCATATATTTT. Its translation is CASSVGERLSGNTIYF.

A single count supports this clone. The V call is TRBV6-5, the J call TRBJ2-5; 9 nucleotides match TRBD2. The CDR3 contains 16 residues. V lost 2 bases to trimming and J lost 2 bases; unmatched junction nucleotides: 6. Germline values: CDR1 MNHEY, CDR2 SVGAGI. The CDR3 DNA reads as TGTGCCAGCAGTTACGGGAGTAGCGGGGGACAAGAGACCCAGTACTTC. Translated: CASSYGSSGGQETQYF.

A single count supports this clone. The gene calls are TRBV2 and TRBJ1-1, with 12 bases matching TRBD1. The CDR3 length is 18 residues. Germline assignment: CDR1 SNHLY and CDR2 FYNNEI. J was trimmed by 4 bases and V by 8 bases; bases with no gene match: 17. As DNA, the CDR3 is TGTGCCAGCTCTTACGGTATACCGGGACAGGGGGCTGGCACTGAAGCTTTCTTT. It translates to CASSYGIPGQGAGTEAFF.

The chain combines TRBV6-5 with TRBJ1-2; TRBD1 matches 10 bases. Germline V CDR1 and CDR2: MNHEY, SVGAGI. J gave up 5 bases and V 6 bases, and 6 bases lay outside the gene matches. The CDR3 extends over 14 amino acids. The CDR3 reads CASRTRDRGYGYTF. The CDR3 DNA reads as TGTGCCAGCAGAACCCGGGACAGGGGTTATGGCTACACCTTC.

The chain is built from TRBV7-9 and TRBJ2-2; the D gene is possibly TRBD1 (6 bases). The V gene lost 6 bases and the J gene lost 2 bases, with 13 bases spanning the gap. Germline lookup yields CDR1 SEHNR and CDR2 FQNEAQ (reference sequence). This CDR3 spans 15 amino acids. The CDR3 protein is CASSSSDRNTGELFF. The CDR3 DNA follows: TGTGCCAGCAGTTCGTCGGACAGAAACACCGGGGAGCTGTTTTTT.

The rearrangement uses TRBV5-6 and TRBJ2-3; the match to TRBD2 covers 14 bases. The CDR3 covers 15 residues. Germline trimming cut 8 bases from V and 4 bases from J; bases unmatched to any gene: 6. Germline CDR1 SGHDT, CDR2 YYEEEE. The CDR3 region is CARATSGGAPDTQYF. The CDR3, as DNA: TGTGCCAGGGCGACTAGCGGGGGGGCCCCAGATACGCAGTATTTT.

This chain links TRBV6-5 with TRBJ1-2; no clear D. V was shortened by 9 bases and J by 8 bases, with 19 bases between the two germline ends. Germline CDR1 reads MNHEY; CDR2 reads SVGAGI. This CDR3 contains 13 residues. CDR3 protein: CASGRATGGGYTF. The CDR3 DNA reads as TGTGCCAGTGGCCGCGCGACGGGAGGAGGCTACACCTTC.

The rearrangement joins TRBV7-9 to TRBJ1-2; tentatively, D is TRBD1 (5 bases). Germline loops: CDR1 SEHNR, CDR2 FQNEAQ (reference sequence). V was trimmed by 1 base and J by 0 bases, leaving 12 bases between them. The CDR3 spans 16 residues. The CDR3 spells CASSLEGQGANYGYTF. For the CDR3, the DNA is TGTGCCAGCAGCTTAGAAGGACAAGGGGCTAACTATGGCTACACCTTC.

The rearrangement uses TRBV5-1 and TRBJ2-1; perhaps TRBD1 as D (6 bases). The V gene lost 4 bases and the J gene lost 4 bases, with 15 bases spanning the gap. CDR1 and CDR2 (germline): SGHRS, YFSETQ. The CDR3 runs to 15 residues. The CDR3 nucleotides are TGCGCCAGCAGCGAGCAGGGGTGGGAATACAATGAGCAGTTCTTC. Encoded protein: CASSEQGWEYNEQFF.

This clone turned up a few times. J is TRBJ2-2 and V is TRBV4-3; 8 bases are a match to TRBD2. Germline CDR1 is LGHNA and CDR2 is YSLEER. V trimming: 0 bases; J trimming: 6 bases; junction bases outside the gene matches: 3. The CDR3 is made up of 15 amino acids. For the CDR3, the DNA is TGCGCCAGCAGCCAAGAGTACGGGGGGGCCGGGGAGCTGTTTTTT. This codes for CASSQEYGGAGELFF.

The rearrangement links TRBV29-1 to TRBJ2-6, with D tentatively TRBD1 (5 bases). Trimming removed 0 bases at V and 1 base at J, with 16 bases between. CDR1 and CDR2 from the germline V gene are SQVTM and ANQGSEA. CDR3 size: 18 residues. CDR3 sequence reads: CSVEDRQGGPSGANVLTF. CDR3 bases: TGCAGCGTTGAAGATCGTCAGGGCGGCCCTTCTGGGGCCAACGTCCTGACTTTC.

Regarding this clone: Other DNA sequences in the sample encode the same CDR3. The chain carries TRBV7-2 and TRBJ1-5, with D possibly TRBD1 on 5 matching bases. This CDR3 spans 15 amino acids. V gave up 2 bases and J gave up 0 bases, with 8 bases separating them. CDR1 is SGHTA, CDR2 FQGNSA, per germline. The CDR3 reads CASSLQGSSNQPQHF. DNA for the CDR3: TGTGCCAGCAGCTTACAGGGTTCTAGCAATCAGCCCCAGCATTTT.

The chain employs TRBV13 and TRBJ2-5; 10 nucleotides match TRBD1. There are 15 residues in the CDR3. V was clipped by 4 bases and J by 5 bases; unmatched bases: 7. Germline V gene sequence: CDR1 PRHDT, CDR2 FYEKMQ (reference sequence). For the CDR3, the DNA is TGTGCCAGCAGCTACGGACAGGGGGGTTGGGAGACCCAGTACTTC. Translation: CASSYGQGGWETQYF.

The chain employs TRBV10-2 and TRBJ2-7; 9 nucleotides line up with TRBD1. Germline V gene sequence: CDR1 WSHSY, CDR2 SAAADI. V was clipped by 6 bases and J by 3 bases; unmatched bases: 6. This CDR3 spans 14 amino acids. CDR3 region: CASRDVGQGYEQYF. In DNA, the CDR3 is TGCGCCAGCAGGGACGTGGGACAGGGCTACGAGCAGTACTTC.

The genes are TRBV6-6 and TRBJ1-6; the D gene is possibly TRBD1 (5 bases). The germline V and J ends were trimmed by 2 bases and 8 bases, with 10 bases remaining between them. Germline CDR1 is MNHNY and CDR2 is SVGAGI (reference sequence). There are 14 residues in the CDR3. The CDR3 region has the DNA TGTGCCAGCAGTTACGGTGGGGGGGATTCACCCCTCCACTTT. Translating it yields CASSYGGGDSPLHF.

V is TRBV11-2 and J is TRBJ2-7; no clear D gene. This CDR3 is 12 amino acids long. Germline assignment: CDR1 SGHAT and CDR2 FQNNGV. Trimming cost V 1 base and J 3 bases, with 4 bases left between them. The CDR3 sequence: CASSLGSYEQYF. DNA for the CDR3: TGTGCCAGCAGCTTAGGCAGCTACGAGCAGTACTTC. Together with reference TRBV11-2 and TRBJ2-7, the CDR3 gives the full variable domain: EAGVAQSPRYKIIEKRQSVAFWCNPISGHATLYWYQQILGQGPKLLIQFQNNGVVDDSQLPKDRFSAERLKGVDSTLKIQPAKLEDSAVYLCASSLGSYEQYFGPGTRLTVT.